This T cell receptor (beta chain) was recovered during a study of blood T cell repertoires in COVID-19. Method: immunoSEQ multiplex PCR; TCRdb's copy keeps in-frame clones and lacks some. The sample shows 200,000 to 250,000 clones, 80% to 90% of them seen only once. Germline CDR1 is SGDLS and CDR2 is YYNGEE. CDR3 length equals 16 residues. Trimming removed 1 base from V and 5 bases from J, with 18 bases in between. Sequencing used PBMCs or T cells enriched from blood (not recorded which). V gene TRBV9 combines with J gene TRBJ1-2; perhaps TRBD1 as D (6 bases). This receptor was taken from a woman aged 18-29 years in a cohort exposed to, infected with or recovered from COVID-19 (not recorded which). The CDR3: CASSVLQGHLSYGYTF. As DNA, the CDR3 is TGTGCCAGCAGCGTATTGCAGGGACACCTATCTTATGGCTACACCTTC. Supplemented by reference TRBV9 and TRBJ1-2, the full variable domain reads DSGVTQTPKHLITATGQRVTLRCSPRSGDLSVYWYQQSLDQGLQFLIQYYNGEERAKGNILERFSAQQFPDLHSELNLSSLELGDSALYFCASSVLQGHLSYGYTFGSGTRLTVV.